This TCR beta chain was observed in a study of blood T cells in healthy people across ages. A second PCR, run for about 7 to 11 cycles, used a sample-barcoded 5' primer plus a J-beta primer mix. Via MiXCR, TCRdb re-called the 5' RACE reads, giving one row per CDR3 protein. The sample lists under 700,000 distinct CDR3 sequences, under 30% occurring once. This clonotype appeared a few times. The same sample was also studied in work on T cells of mothers and their children. That publication notes: Whether related or unrelated, pairs show similar shaping of TCR recombination output by thymic selection.

The sequenced sample consisted of blood. The clonotype comes from a boy between 10 and 17 years old in good health.

CDR3 sequence reads: CASSQDSGLDNEQFF. For the CDR3, the DNA is TGCGCCAGCAGCCAAGATTCGGGACTAGACAATGAGCAGTTCTTC. The J gene is TRBJ2-1, the V gene TRBV4-3; 8 nucleotides match TRBD2. This CDR3 has 15 amino acids. The germline CDR1 and CDR2 sequences are LGHNA and YSLEER. V lost 0 bases and J lost 5; bases outside the gene matches: 3.